Listed below are T cell receptor beta chains from one sample, sequenced in a study of blood T cell repertoires in COVID-19. Using immunoSEQ multiplex PCR, the repertoire was profiled, and TCRdb retains in-frame clones only, with some absent. The sample lists about 200,000 clones; about nine tenths were seen once. The sequenced sample was peripheral blood. All receptors derive from a woman in her 70s with acute or convalescent COVID-19. Both conserved end residues are part of each CDR3. A D gene is named only where the DNA matches it firmly. Not all rows give a size; the values are once, few, many and, for expanded clones, a class.

j_call | clone_size | d_call | v_call | cdr3_nt | cdr3_aa
TRBJ1-3 | . | . | TRBV29-1 | TGCAGCGCCCACGGGGGGGCCTCTGGAAACACCATATATTTT | CSAHGGASGNTIYF
TRBJ1-1 | . | . | TRBV6-5 | TGTGCCAGCAAAGGATTTCGGACACTAAACACTGAAGCTTTCTTT | CASKGFRTLNTEAFF
TRBJ2-4 | . | . | TRBV27 | TGTGCCAGCAGTTTAACAGGGTCCAAAAACATTCAGTACTTC | CASSLTGSKNIQYF
TRBJ2-1 | . | TRBD1 | TRBV7-2 | TGTGCCAGCAGCCCCGGGACAGGCCATGAGCAGTTCTTC | CASSPGTGHEQFF
TRBJ2-5 | . | TRBD1 | TRBV5-1 | TGCGCCAGCAGCATCTCCGGGACAGGGGGCGTCGAGACCCAGTACTTC | CASSISGTGGVETQYF
TRBJ1-1 | once | . | TRBV5-1 | TGCGCCAGCAGCTTGAACCAGATCGAAGCTTTCTTT | CASSLNQIEAFF
TRBJ2-5 | . | TRBD1 | TRBV27 | TGTGCCAGCAGTTTAGGGGCCAGGGGGCTGGGGACCCAGTACTTC | CASSLGARGLGTQYF
TRBJ1-1 | . | TRBD1 | TRBV5-1 | TGCGCCAGCAGCTTGGGACAGGGCGAGAACACTGAAGCTTTCTTT | CASSLGQGENTEAFF
TRBJ1-5 | . | TRBD1 | TRBV3-1/TRBV3-2 | TGTGCCAGCAGCCGAACAGGGGCTCAGCCCCAGCATTTT | CASSRTGAQPQHF
TRBJ1-4 | . | . | TRBV15 | TGTGCCACCAGCAGGGGGCTTAGTGAAAAACTGTTTTTT | CATSRGLSEKLFF
TRBJ2-5 | . | . | TRBV3-1/TRBV3-2 | TGTGCCAGCAGCCAAGAGGGACACCTCCAAGAGACCCAGTACTTC | CASSQEGHLQETQYF
TRBJ2-7 | once | TRBD1 | TRBV5-5 | TGTGCCAGCAGCCCCGACAGGGGGCTTGAGCAGTACTTC | CASSPDRGLEQYF
TRBJ2-6 | . | . | TRBV3-1/TRBV3-2 | TGTGCCAGCAGCCTCCTCGGGGCCAACGTCCTGACTTTC | CASSLLGANVLTF
TRBJ2-2 | . | TRBD1 | TRBV18 | TGTGCCAGCTCACGGGACAGGGCGAACACCGGGGAGCTGTTTTTT | CASSRDRANTGELFF
TRBJ1-5 | . | TRBD1 | TRBV28 | TGTGCCAGCAGTTCCCTGACCGGGACAGCGGCTCGTCAGCCCCAGCATTTT | CASSSLTGTAARQPQHF
TRBJ1-1 | . | . | TRBV15 | TGTGCCACCAGCAGAGATATGGGGGGGATCGGGTCCGACACTGAAGCTTTCTTT | CATSRDMGGIGSDTEAFF
TRBJ2-7 | . | TRBD2 | TRBV7-2 | TGTGCCAGCAGCTTAATTGGACTAGGGCCCGAGCAGTACTTC | CASSLIGLGPEQYF
TRBJ2-5 | . | . | TRBV29-1 | TGCAGCGGTGGAGGAGAGGAGACCCAGTACTTC | CSGGGEETQYF
TRBJ1-1 | once | TRBD1 | TRBV11-2 | TGTGCCAGCAGCCCGCGACAGGGCGGCACTGAAGCTTTCTTT | CASSPRQGGTEAFF
TRBJ1-2 | . | . | TRBV5-5 | TGTGCCAGCAGCCCTCTCGGGGGTGTGGGCTATGGCTACACCTTC | CASSPLGGVGYGYTF
TRBJ1-6 | . | . | TRBV3-1/TRBV3-2 | TGTGCCAGCAGCCAGGCAGGGCAGGTTACGAATTCACCCCTCCACTTT | CASSQAGQVTNSPLHF
TRBJ1-2 | . | . | TRBV19 | TGTGCCAGTAGTATAGGAGCGAATAACTATGGCTACACCTTC | CASSIGANNYGYTF
TRBJ2-1 | . | TRBD2 | TRBV9 | TGTGCCAGCAGCGTAGAACCGGGAGGGCCATTTGAGCAGTTCTTC | CASSVEPGGPFEQFF
TRBJ2-2 | . | TRBD1 | TRBV6-5 | TGTGCCAGCAAGAGACAGGGGGAGGGGGAGCTGTTTTTT | CASKRQGEGELFF
TRBJ2-5 | . | TRBD2 | TRBV5-1 | TGCGCCAGCAGGGGACTAGCGGGAGGGCCTCTGAAAGAGACCCAGTACTTC | CASRGLAGGPLKETQYF
TRBJ2-7 | once | . | TRBV6-1 | TGTGCCAGCAGTGAGGCTACCGGCGGGCAGTACTTC | CASSEATGGQYF
TRBJ2-2 | . | TRBD2 | TRBV19 | TGTGCCAGCGGGACTAGCCCAAACACCGGGGAGCTGTTTTTT | CASGTSPNTGELFF
TRBJ2-1 | few | . | TRBV10-3 | TGTGCCATCAAGCGGGCAGACTCCTACAATGAGCAGTTCTTC | CAIKRADSYNEQFF
TRBJ2-3 | . | TRBD2 | TRBV11-2 | TGTGCCAGCAGCAAGAGACTAGCGGGAGTCAGTTCAACAGATACGCAGTATTTT | CASSKRLAGVSSTDTQYF
TRBJ2-2 | . | . | TRBV7-7 | TGTGCCAGCAGACGTACAGCGGAGAACACCGGGGAGCTGTTTTTT | CASRRTAENTGELFF
TRBJ2-2 | few | TRBD2 | TRBV5-1 | TGCGCCAGCAGTTCGGGAGCGGGGGCGAACACCGGGGAGCTGTTTTTT | CASSSGAGANTGELFF
TRBJ2-1 | once | TRBD2 | TRBV7-8 | TGTGCCAGCAGCACGGGACTATACAATGAGCAGTTCTTC | CASSTGLYNEQFF
TRBJ2-2 | . | TRBD2 | TRBV7-2 | TGTGCCAGCAGCTTCCGAGGACTAGTTGGGGCCCTCACCGGGGAGCTGTTTTTT | CASSFRGLVGALTGELFF
TRBJ2-3 | . | . | TRBV5-1 | TGCGCCAGCAGCCTCCTTAGGGGTTTTAGCACAGATACGCAGTATTTT | CASSLLRGFSTDTQYF
TRBJ1-2 | . | TRBD1 | TRBV20-1 | TGCAGGGTGAGGACAGGGTTCGGCTACACCTTC | CRVRTGFGYTF
TRBJ2-1 | . | . | TRBV19 | TGTGCCAGTAGTAGGGGAGGACCCTACAATGAGCAGTTCTTC | CASSRGGPYNEQFF
TRBJ2-2 | . | TRBD2 | TRBV7-7 | TGTGCCAGCAGTGGGGGGATAGTAGCGGGATCCGGGGAGCTGTTTTTT | CASSGGIVAGSGELFF